What follows are 19 T cell receptor beta chains derived from one specimen sequenced in a study of blood T cell repertoires in COVID-19 (TCRdb year 2020). Libraries were prepared through the immunoSEQ multiplex PCR assay. TCRdb took this table from immuneACCESS and kept in-frame rearrangements with V and J called. Such tables lack part of the clones; where checked against another copy, unresolved V genes explain under half of the gap, and the rest is unexplained. This sample holds 200,000 to 250,000 clones; 85% to 90% were observed only once. The top ten hold roughly 2.5% of the sample. Sequences were obtained from peripheral blood. These receptor sequences come from a woman in her sixties or seventies with acute or convalescent COVID-19.

The gene calls are TRBV18 and TRBJ2-1; D gene unclear. V gave up 1 base and J gave up 0 bases, with 10 bases separating them. In germline, CDR1 is KGHSH, CDR2 LQKENI. The CDR3 spans 16 residues. The CDR3 DNA sequence: TGTGCCAGCTCACCACGCGAGCAAAGCTCCTACAATGAGCAGTTCTTC. It encodes CASSPREQSSYNEQFF.

The J gene is TRBJ1-4, the V gene TRBV19; D is undetermined. The germline CDR1 and CDR2 sequences are LNHDA and SQIVND (reference sequence). This CDR3 has 14 residues. V lost 9 bases to trimming and J lost 1 base, with 12 bases between them. CDR3 bases: TGTGCCAGCAGCACCGGGGAAACTAATGAAAAACTGTTTTTT. Its translation is CASSTGETNEKLFF.

Only a few counts were recorded for this clone. The chain couples TRBV18 to TRBJ1-4; TRBD1 aligns across 9 bases. The germline gives CDR1 KGHSH, CDR2 LQKENI. CDR3 length equals 17 residues. Trimming took 5 bases from V and 0 from J; bases not matched to a gene: 7. CDR3 in amino acids: CASSTGQGLATNEKLFF. The CDR3 DNA follows: TGTGCCAGCTCAACCGGACAGGGGCTGGCAACTAATGAAAAACTGTTTTTT.

CDR3 DNA sequence: TGTGCCAGCAGCCACGATGGCGGATCCGGAAACACCATATATTTT. Translation gives CASSHDGGSGNTIYF. This chain joins TRBV7-3 and TRBJ1-3; D gene uncertain. V was trimmed by 5 bases and J by 4 bases, leaving 15 bases between them. Germline CDR1 reads SGHTA; CDR2 reads FQGTGA. There are 15 residues in the CDR3.

This clone has just one count. The CDR3 nucleotides are TGTGCCAGCAGTTATTCCGACAGCTACCTTGAAGCTTTCTTT. It is translated as CASSYSDSYLEAFF. The V and J genes are TRBV6-5 and TRBJ1-1, with a weak D call TRBD1 (5 bases). The CDR3 totals 14 residues. Germline values: CDR1 MNHEY, CDR2 SVGAGI. V shed 3 bases and J shed 7 bases, with 15 bases lying between them.

V gene TRBV27 combines with J gene TRBJ1-5; the D gene is possibly TRBD1 (6 bases). This CDR3 contains 14 residues. Deletions cut 8 bases from V and 3 bases from J, with 14 bases between. Per the germline V gene, CDR1 is MNHEY and CDR2 is SMNVEV (reference sequence). The DNA for the CDR3 is TGTGCCAGCCGACCACAGGGCACCAATCAGCCCCAGCATTTT. Translated: CASRPQGTNQPQHF.

V gene TRBV5-1 combines with J gene TRBJ2-1, with 10 bases matching TRBD2. Germline CDR1 SGHRS, CDR2 YFSETQ. This CDR3 contains 16 residues. V shed 3 bases, J shed 6 bases, and the junction held 9 bases outside the gene matches. Here the CDR3 reads CASSSTKAGGPNEQFF. The CDR3 nucleotides are TGCGCCAGCAGCTCGACGAAAGCGGGAGGGCCCAATGAGCAGTTCTTC.

V and J are TRBV5-6 and TRBJ1-6; 10 bases map to TRBD1. Germline CDR1 is SGHDT and CDR2 is YYEEEE. The CDR3 has 15 residues. With V trimmed by 3 bases and J by 9 bases, 6 bases remained unmatched. The CDR3 loop reads CASSSGRQGASPLHF. CDR3 nucleotides: TGTGCCAGCAGCTCGGGGCGACAGGGGGCTTCACCCCTCCACTTT.

The rearrangement links TRBV5-1 to TRBJ1-4, with 8 positions matching TRBD1. After removal of 4 bases from V and 1 base from J, the junction contained 6 bases not matched to a gene. The germline CDR1 and CDR2 sequences are SGHRS and YFSETQ. The CDR3 contains 16 residues. CDR3 region: CASSLNTGGTNEKLFF. In DNA form, the CDR3 reads TGCGCCAGCAGCCTGAACACAGGGGGAACTAATGAAAAACTGTTTTTT.

The chain uses TRBV19 and TRBJ1-2; a possible D gene is TRBD1 (6 bases). Per germline, CDR1 LNHDA and CDR2 SQIVND (reference sequence). Between the trimmed V and J ends, which lost 9 bases and 4 bases, there was a span of 12 bases. The CDR3 is made up of 12 amino acids. The CDR3 region is CASMDRPYGYTF. In DNA form, the CDR3 reads TGTGCCAGCATGGACAGACCCTATGGCTACACCTTC.

The chain couples TRBV3-1 (or the pseudogene TRBV3-2) to TRBJ2-1; 10 bases map to TRBD2. This CDR3 has 17 amino acids. Germline V gene lookup returns CDR1 LGHDT and CDR2 YNNKEL (reference sequence). Unmatched junction bases numbered 7, after V lost 2 bases and J lost 3 bases. The CDR3 DNA reads as TGTGCCAGCAGCCAACGTCTAGCGGGAGTTCTCTACAATGAGCAGTTCTTC. Translated: CASSQRLAGVLYNEQFF.

The gene calls are TRBV14 and TRBJ2-5, with TRBD2 as a possible D gene (5 bases). Germline-derived CDR1 and CDR2 are SGHDN and FVKESK. With 3 bases removed from V and 5 bases from J, the gap between germline ends came to 13 bases. The CDR3 runs 14 residues. CDR3 region: CASSQGDWEETQYF. CDR3 in DNA: TGTGCCAGCAGCCAGGGCGACTGGGAGGAGACCCAGTACTTC.

CDR3 region: CAMARDYEQYF. Here the CDR3 DNA reads TGTGCCATGGCCAGGGACTACGAGCAGTACTTC. The chain is built from TRBV10-3 and TRBJ2-7; maybe TRBD1 (5 bases). Trimming cost V 9 bases and J 3 bases, with 9 bases left between them. The CDR3 has 11 amino acids. Per germline, CDR1 ENHRY and CDR2 SYGVKD.

The V gene is TRBV25-1, the J gene TRBJ1-1; TRBD1 might be the D (6 bases). Germline CDR1 MGHDK, CDR2 SYGVNS. The CDR3 spans 13 residues. Trimming cost V 4 bases and J 4 bases, with 10 bases left between them. CDR3 nucleotides: TGTGCCAGCAGTGGGTACAGGGCCACTGAAGCTTTCTTT. This translates into CASSGYRATEAFF.

In this sample, this clone turned up once. V and J are TRBV4-3 and TRBJ2-7, with 7 bases lining up with TRBD2. This CDR3 contains 14 residues. The V gene's germline CDR1 is LGHNA and CDR2 YSLEER. Trimming took 5 bases from V and 0 from J; bases not matched to a gene: 4. The CDR3 nucleotides read TGCGCCAGCAGCAGCGGGACTTTCTCCTACGAGCAGTACTTC. Protein product: CASSSGTFSYEQYF.

The chain is built from TRBV3-1 (or the pseudogene TRBV3-2) and TRBJ2-1, with 9 bases fitting TRBD2. The CDR3 runs to 15 residues. Trimming at V came to 5 bases and at J to 6 bases, leaving 8 bases not matched to a gene. Germline assignment: CDR1 LGHDT and CDR2 YNNKEL (reference sequence). CDR3 residues: CASSTGLAGLNEQFF. DNA of the CDR3: TGTGCCAGCAGCACAGGGCTAGCGGGACTCAATGAGCAGTTCTTC.

J is TRBJ1-5 and V is TRBV15; possibly TRBD1 for D (6 bases). The CDR3 runs 14 residues. CDR1 is LNHNV, CDR2 YYDKDF, per germline (reference sequence). Trimming took 0 bases from V and 5 from J, leaving 8 bases between them. This CDR3 reads CATSRDRGYQPQHF. The CDR3 nucleotides read TGTGCCACCAGCAGAGACAGGGGTTATCAGCCCCAGCATTTT.

The chain couples TRBV3-1 (or the pseudogene TRBV3-2) to TRBJ1-3; D not certain. This CDR3 comprises 13 residues. V was pared by 4 bases and J by 4 bases, with 8 bases between. Germline V gene sequence: CDR1 LGHDT, CDR2 YNNKEL (reference sequence). The CDR3 reads CASSPPLGNTIYF. The DNA for the CDR3 is TGTGCCAGCAGCCCACCACTGGGAAACACCATATATTTT.

The chain couples TRBV14 to TRBJ2-7; 7 bases fit TRBD1. The CDR3 contains 11 residues. Germline V lookup: CDR1 SGHDN, CDR2 FVKESK. The V segment lost 5 bases and the J segment 9 bases; nucleotides outside the gene matches: 4. CDR3 nucleotides: TGTGCCAGCAGCTTTCAGGGGGTGCAGTACTTC. Translated, it gives CASSFQGVQYF.